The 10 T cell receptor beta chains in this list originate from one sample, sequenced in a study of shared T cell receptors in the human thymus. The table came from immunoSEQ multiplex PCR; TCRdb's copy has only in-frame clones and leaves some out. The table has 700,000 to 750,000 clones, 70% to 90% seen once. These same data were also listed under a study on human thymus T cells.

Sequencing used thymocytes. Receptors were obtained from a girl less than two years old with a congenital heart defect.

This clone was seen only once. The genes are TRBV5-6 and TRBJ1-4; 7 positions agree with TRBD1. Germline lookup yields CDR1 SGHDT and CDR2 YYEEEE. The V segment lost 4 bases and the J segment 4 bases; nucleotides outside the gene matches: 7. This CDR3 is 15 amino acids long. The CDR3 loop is CASSLGDSLNEKLFF. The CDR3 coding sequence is TGTGCCAGCAGCCTAGGGGACAGTCTTAATGAAAAACTGTTTTTT. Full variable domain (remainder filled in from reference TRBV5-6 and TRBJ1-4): DAGVTQSPTHLIKTRGQQVTLRCSPKSGHDTVSWYQQALGQGPQFIFQYYEEEERQRGNFPDRFSGHQFPNYSSELNVNALLLGDSALYLCASSLGDSLNEKLFFGSGTQLSVL.

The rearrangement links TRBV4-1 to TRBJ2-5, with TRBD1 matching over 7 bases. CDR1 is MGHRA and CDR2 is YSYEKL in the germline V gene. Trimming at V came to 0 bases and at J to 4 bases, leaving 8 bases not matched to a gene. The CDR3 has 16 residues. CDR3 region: CASSQDRRGPRETQYF. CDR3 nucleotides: TGCGCCAGCAGCCAAGATCGAAGGGGGCCGAGAGAGACCCAGTACTTC.

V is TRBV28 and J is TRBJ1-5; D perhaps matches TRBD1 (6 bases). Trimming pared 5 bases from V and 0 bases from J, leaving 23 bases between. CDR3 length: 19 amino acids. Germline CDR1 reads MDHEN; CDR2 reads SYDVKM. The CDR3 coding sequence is TGTGCCAGCAGTGAACCTCTACAGGGCCCTCAATATAGCAATCAGCCCCAGCATTTT. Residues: CASSEPLQGPQYSNQPQHF.

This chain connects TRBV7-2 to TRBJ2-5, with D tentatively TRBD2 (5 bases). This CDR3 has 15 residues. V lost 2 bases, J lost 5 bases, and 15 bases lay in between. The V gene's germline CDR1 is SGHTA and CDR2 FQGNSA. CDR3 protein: CASSLRAARGETQYF. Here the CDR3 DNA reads TGTGCCAGCAGCTTACGGGCCGCTCGAGGGGAGACCCAGTACTTC.

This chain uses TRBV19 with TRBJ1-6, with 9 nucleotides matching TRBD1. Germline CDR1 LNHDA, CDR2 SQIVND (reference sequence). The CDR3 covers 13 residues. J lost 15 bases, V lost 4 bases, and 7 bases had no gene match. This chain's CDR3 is CASSKDRGTLLHF. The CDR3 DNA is TGTGCCAGTAGTAAAGACAGGGGGACTCTCCTCCACTTT.

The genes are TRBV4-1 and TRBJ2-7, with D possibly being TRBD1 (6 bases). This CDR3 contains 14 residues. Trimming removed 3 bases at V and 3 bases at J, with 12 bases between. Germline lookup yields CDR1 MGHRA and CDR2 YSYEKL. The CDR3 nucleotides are TGCGCCAGCAGCCAGACACAGGGTGGCTACGAGCAGTACTTC. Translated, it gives CASSQTQGGYEQYF.

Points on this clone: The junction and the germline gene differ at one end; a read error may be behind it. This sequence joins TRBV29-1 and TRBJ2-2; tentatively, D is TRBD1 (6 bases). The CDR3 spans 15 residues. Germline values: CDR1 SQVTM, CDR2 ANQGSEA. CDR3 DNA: TGCAGCGCCTACGAAGGTCGGGTAGGGCCAGGGGAACTGTTTTTT. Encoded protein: CSAYEGRVGPGELFF.

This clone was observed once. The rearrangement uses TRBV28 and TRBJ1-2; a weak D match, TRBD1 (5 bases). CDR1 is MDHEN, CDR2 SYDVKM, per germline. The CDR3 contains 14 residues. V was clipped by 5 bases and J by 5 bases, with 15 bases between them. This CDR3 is CASSPRGTKYGYTF. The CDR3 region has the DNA TGTGCCAGCAGTCCCCGCGGGACCAAGTATGGCTACACCTTC.

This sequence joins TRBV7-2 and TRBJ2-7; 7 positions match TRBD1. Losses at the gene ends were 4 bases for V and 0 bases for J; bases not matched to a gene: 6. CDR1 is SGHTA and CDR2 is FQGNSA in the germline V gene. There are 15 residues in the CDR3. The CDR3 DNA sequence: TGTGCCAGCAGCTCCCCGGACAGGAGCTCCTACGAGCAGTACTTC. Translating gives CASSSPDRSSYEQYF.

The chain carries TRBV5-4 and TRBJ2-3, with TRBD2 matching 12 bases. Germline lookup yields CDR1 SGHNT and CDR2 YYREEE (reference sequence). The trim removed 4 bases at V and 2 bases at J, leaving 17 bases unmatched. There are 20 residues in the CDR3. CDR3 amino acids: CASSRDPGTSGPLYTDTQYF. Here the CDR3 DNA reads TGTGCCAGCAGCCGGGATCCCGGGACTAGCGGGCCCCTATACACAGATACGCAGTATTTT.